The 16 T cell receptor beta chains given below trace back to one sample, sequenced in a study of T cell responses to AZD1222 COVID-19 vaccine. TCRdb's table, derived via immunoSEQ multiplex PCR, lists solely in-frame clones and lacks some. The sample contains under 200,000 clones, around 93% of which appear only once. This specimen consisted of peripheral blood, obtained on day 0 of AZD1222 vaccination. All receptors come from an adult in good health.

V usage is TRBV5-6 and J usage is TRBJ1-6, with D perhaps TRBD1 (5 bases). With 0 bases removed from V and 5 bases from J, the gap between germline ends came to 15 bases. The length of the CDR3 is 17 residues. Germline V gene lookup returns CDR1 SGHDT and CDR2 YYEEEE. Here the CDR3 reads CASSLARGKRNNSPLHF. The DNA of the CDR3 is TGTGCCAGCAGCTTGGCGAGGGGTAAAAGGAATAATTCACCCCTCCACTTT.

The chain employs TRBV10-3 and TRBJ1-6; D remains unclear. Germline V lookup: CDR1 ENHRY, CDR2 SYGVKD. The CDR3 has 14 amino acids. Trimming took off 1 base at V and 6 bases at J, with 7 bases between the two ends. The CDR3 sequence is CAISELAPNSPLHF. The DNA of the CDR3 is TGTGCCATCAGTGAGTTGGCACCTAATTCACCCCTCCACTTT.

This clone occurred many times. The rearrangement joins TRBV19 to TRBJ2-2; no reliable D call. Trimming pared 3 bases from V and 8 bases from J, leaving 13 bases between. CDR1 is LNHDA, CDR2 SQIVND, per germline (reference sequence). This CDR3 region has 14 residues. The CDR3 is CASSMASRSGELFF. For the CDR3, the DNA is TGTGCCAGTAGTATGGCTAGTCGTTCTGGGGAGCTGTTTTTT. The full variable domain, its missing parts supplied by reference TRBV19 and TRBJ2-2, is DGGITQSPKYLFRKEGQNVTLSCEQNLNHDAMYWYRQDPGQGLRLIYYSQIVNDFQKGDIAEGYSVSREKKESFPLTVTSAQKNPTAFYLCASSMASRSGELFFGEGSRLTVL.

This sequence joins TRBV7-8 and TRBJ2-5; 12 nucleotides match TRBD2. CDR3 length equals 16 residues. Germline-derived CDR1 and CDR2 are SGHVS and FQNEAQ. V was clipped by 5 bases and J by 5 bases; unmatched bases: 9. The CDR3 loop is CASSPTRLAGGETQYF. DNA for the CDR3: TGTGCCAGCAGCCCAACACGGCTAGCGGGGGGGGAGACCCAGTACTTC.

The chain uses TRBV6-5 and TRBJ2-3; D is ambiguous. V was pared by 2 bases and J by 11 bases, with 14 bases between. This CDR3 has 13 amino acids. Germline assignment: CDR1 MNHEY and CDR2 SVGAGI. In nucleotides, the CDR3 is TGTGCCAGCAGTTACCCGAGCAGTATTCAGCAGTATTTT. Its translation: CASSYPSSIQQYF.

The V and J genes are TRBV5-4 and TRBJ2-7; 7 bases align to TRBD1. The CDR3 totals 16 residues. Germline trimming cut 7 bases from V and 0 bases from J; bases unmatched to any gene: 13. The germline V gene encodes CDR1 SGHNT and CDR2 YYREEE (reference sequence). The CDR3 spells CASGPQGPFSSYEQYF. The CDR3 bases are TGTGCCAGCGGACCACAGGGGCCCTTTAGCTCCTACGAGCAGTACTTC.

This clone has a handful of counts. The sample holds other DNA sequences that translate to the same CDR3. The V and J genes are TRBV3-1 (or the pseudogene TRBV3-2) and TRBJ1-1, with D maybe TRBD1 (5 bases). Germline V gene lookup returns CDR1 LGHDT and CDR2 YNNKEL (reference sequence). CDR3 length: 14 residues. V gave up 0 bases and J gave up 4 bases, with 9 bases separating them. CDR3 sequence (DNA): TGTGCCAGCAGCCAAGATTGGGGGGGCACTGAAGCTTTCTTT. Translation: CASSQDWGGTEAFF.

In nucleotides, the CDR3 is TGTGCCAGCAGTTTAAACCCAGTCCTTAACTATGGCTACACCTTC. It encodes CASSLNPVLNYGYTF. The rearrangement joins TRBV27 to TRBJ1-2; D unresolved. Germline V gives CDR1 MNHEY, CDR2 SMNVEV (reference sequence). This CDR3 spans 15 amino acids. V lost 2 bases to trimming and J lost 1 base, with 11 bases between them.

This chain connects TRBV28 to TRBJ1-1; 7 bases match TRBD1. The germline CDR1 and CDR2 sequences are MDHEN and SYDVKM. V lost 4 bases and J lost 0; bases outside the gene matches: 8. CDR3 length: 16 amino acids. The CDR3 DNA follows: TGTGCCAGCAGTTCTTTGGCACAGGGGCTGAACACTGAAGCTTTCTTT. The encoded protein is CASSSLAQGLNTEAFF.

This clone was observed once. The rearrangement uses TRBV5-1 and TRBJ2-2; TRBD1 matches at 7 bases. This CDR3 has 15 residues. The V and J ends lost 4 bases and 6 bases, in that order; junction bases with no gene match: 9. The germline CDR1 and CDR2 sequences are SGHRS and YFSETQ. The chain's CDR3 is CASSPLTGSAGELFF. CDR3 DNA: TGCGCCAGCAGCCCATTGACAGGGTCGGCCGGGGAGCTGTTTTTT.

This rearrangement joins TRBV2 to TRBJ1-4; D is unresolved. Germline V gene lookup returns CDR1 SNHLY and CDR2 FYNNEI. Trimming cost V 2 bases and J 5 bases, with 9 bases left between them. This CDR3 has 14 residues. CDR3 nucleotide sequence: TGTGCCAGCAGTGAAATGGGAAGGAATGAAAAACTGTTTTTT. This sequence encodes CASSEMGRNEKLFF. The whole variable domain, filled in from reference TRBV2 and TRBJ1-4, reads EPEVTQTPSHQVTQMGQEVILRCVPISNHLYFYWYRQILGQKVEFLVSFYNNEISEKSEIFDDQFSVERPDGSNFTLKIRSTKLEDSAMYFCASSEMGRNEKLFFGSGTQLSVL.

The CDR3 spells CASSPLVTDGYNSPLHF. DNA of the CDR3: TGTGCCAGCTCACCTCTAGTTACAGACGGTTATAATTCACCCCTCCACTTT. V gene TRBV18 combines with J gene TRBJ1-6; no definite D call. The CDR3 spans 17 residues. The germline V gene has CDR1 KGHSH and CDR2 LQKENI. V was clipped by 3 bases and J by 4 bases, with 16 bases between them. Full variable domain (outside the CDR3, taken from reference TRBV18 and TRBJ1-6): NAGVMQNPRHLVRRRGQEARLRCSPMKGHSHVYWYRQLPEEGLKFMVYLQKENIIDESGMPKERFSAEFPKEGPSILRIQQVVRGDSAAYFCASSPLVTDGYNSPLHFGNGTRLTVT.

The CDR3 is CASSEDGGPTEAFF. CDR3 bases: TGCGCCAGCAGTGAGGATGGGGGGCCAACTGAAGCTTTCTTT. This chain uses TRBV10-1 with TRBJ1-1; a weak D match, TRBD1 (6 bases). The CDR3 extends over 14 amino acids. The V end lost 2 bases, the J end lost 5 bases, and 12 bases lay between the germline ends. Germline values: CDR1 WNHNN, CDR2 SYGVQD (reference sequence).

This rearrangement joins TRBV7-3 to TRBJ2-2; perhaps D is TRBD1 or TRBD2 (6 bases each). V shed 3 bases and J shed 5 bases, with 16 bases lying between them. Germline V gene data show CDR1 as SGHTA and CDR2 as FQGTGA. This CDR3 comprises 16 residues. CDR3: CASSLPTGARTGELFF. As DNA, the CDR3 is TGTGCCAGCAGCTTGCCTACGGGGGCGCGAACCGGGGAGCTGTTTTTT.

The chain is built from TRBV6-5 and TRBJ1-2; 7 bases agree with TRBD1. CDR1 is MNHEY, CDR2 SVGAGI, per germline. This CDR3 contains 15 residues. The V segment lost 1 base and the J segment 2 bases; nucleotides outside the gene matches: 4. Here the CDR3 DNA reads TGTGCCAGCAGTTACTTTCCGACAGGGAACTATGGCTACACCTTC. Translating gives CASSYFPTGNYGYTF.

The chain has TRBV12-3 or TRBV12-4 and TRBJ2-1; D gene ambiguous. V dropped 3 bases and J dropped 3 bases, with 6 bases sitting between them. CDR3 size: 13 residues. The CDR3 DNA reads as TGTGCCAGCAGTTTTAGGTTCTACAATGAGCAGTTCTTC. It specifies CASSFRFYNEQFF.